This T cell receptor beta chain was documented in a study of response to subunit inactivated influenza vaccine. Germline CDR1 reads SGHTA; CDR2 reads FQGNSA. The V segment lost 1 base and the J segment 4 bases; nucleotides outside the gene matches: 4. The CDR3 covers 16 residues. TCRdb reprocessed the RT-PCR reads with MiXCR, giving one entry per CDR3 protein. This table has about 540,000 distinct CDR3 sequences, roughly 23% appearing once. This clonotype was observed at least ten times. In addition, the sample was reused for a study of T cells expressing NK-cell markers. Turning to that study: UMIs accompanied the 5'RACE template switching by which TCR beta cDNA was made. Source material for TCR beta repertoires consisted of sorted CD3+CD56+NKG2C+, CD3+CD56+NKG2C- and CD3+CD56-NKG2C+ T cells. The authors sequenced eight donors, of whom seven were HCMV-seropositive and one was seronegative.

J is TRBJ2-2 and V is TRBV7-2; 9 nucleotides match TRBD2. This receptor was obtained from a middle-aged man who received an inactivated influenza vaccine. The material sequenced was CD4+ T cells sorted from PBMCs, taken 11 to 12 days after vaccination. The CDR3 loop reads CASSLVAGARTGELFF. CDR3 sequence (DNA): TGTGCCAGCAGCTTAGTAGCGGGGGCCCGCACCGGGGAGCTGTTTTTT.